The clone carrying this T cell receptor beta chain turned up a few times. Between the trimmed V and J ends, which lost 2 bases and 0 bases, there was a span of 12 bases. Germline values: CDR1 SGHVS, CDR2 FQNEAQ. The CDR3 is 16 amino acids. This sample is part of a study of CD8+CD57+ T cells in acquired aplastic anemia. The template used for profiling TCR beta VDJ and CDR3 was genomic DNA. TCRdb processed the reads anew with MiXCR; each CDR3 protein has one entry. The table shows approximately 270,000 distinct CDR3 sequences, with 55% to 60% occurring only once. This clonotype was sampled from a human donor with severe aplastic anemia or a healthy control (not recorded which). Sequencing used sorted CD4+, CD8+, or CD8+CD57+ T cells (not recorded which) from PBMCs. This chain joins TRBV7-8 and TRBJ2-3, with a possible D match to TRBD2 (6 bases). CDR3 nucleotide sequence: TGTGCCAGCAGCTTACGTACGAGCGGGAGCACAGATACGCAGTATTTT. Translating it yields CASSLRTSGSTDTQYF.